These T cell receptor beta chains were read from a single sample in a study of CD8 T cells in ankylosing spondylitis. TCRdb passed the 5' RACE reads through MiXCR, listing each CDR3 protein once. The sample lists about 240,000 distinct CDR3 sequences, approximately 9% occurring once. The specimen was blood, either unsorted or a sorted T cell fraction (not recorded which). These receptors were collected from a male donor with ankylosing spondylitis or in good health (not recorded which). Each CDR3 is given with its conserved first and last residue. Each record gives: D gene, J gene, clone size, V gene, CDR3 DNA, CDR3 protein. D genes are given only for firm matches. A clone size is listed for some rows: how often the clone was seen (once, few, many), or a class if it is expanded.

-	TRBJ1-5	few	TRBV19	TGTGCCAGTAGTATTGAGGAGGGACGTCAGCCCCAGCATTTT	CASSIEEGRQPQHF
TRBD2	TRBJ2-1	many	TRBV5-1	TGCGCCAGCAGCGAGCGATCTAGCGGGGGGGGAGCCTACAATGAGCAGTTCTTC	CASSERSSGGGAYNEQFF
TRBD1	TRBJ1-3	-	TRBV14	TGTGCCAGCAGCCATCACGGTCCCCGGGACAGTTTAAACACCATATATTTT	CASSHHGPRDSLNTIYF
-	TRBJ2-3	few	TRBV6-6	TGTGCCAGCAGTTGGTCCCCGGATACGCAGTATTTT	CASSWSPDTQYF
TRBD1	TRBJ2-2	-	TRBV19	TGTGCCAGTAGTATCGGACAGGGCGCCGGGGAGCTGTTTTTT	CASSIGQGAGELFF
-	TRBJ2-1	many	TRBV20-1	TGCAGTGCTAGAGGGGGGATTCCCTACAATGAGCAGTTCTTC	CSARGGIPYNEQFF
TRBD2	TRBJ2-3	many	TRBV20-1	TGCAGTGCCACTATTCCGCGGGGGTGGCCAGATACGCAGTATTTT	CSATIPRGWPDTQYF
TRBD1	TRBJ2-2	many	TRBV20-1	TGCAGTGCTACAGGGGGCGGCACCGGGGAGCTGTTTTTT	CSATGGGTGELFF
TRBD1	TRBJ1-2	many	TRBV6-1	TGTGCCAGCAGTACCTTGACAGGGGGCCACTATGGCTACACCTTC	CASSTLTGGHYGYTF
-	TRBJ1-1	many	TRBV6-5	TGTGCCAGCAGTTACTCGACTGGAGCTGAAGCTTTCTTT	CASSYSTGAEAFF
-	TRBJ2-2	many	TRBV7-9	TGTGCCAGCGGCGGGTGGAGGGCCGCCGGGGAGCTGTTTTTT	CASGGWRAAGELFF
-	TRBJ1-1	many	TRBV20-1	TGCAGTGCTAGTGATACGACAGAGAACACTGAAGCTTTCTTT	CSASDTTENTEAFF
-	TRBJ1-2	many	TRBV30	TGTGCCGTAGACCCGTTAACCTTC	CAVDPLTF
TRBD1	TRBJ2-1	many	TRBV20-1	TGCAGTGCTAGCAGGGGGCCCCTCTACAATGAGCAGTTCTTC	CSASRGPLYNEQFF
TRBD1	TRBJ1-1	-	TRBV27	TGTGCCAGCAGTTCCTGGGACAGGGACCCTCGTGGTCTTTACACTGAAGCTTTCTTT	CASSSWDRDPRGLYTEAFF
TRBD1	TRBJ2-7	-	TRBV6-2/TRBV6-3	TGTGCCACGGGACAGGCCTACGAGCAGTACTTC	CATGQAYEQYF
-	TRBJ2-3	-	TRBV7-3	TGTGCCAGCAGCCCTGAGGGTCGGGATACGCAGTATTTT	CASSPEGRDTQYF
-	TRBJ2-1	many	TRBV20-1	TGCAGTGCCAGGCTTCCCGTTTCCAATGAGCAGTTCTTC	CSARLPVSNEQFF
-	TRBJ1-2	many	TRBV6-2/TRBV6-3	TGTGCCAGCAGTTACGGGAGTACTAACTATGGCTACACCTTC	CASSYGSTNYGYTF
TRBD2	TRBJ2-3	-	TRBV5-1	TGCGCCAGCAGCTTTAGCGGGAGGGCCTTCACAGATACGCAGTATTTT	CASSFSGRAFTDTQYF
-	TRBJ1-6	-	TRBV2	TGTGCCAGCAGTCAATTAGGGAGTGGCTCACCCCTCCACTTT	CASSQLGSGSPLHF
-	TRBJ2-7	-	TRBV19	TGTGCCAGTAGTATCCCGGGACGTGCCGGTGAGCAGTACTTC	CASSIPGRAGEQYF
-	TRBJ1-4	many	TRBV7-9	TGTGCCAGCAGCTTAATGCCGTCTGGGCGGGAAAAACTGTTTTTT	CASSLMPSGREKLFF
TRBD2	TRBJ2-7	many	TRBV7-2	TGTGCCAGCAGCTTAGCGCGACTAGCGGGAGTGTTATACGAGCAGTACTTC	CASSLARLAGVLYEQYF
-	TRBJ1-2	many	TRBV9	TGTGCCAGCAGCATAGACCAGGGGAACTATGGCTACACCTTC	CASSIDQGNYGYTF
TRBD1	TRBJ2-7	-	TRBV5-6	TGTGCCAGCAGCTTGACCACAGGGGGGGAGCAGTACTTC	CASSLTTGGEQYF
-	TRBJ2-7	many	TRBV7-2	TGTGCCAGCAGCCCATTCGGCGGTTCCTACGAGCAGTACTTC	CASSPFGGSYEQYF
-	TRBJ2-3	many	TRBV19	TGTGCCAGTAACCACAGGGCCGATACGCAGTATTTT	CASNHRADTQYF
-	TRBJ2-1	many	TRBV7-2	TGTGCCAGCAGCCCAGCGGTGCTAGTCGATGAGCAGTTCTTC	CASSPAVLVDEQFF
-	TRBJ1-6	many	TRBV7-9	TGTGCCATAAGCGAGATAGGGAATTCACCCCTCCACTTT	CAISEIGNSPLHF
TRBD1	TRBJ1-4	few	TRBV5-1	TGCGCCAGCAGCTTGGAAGGGGGCTTAGAAAAACTGTTTTTT	CASSLEGGLEKLFF
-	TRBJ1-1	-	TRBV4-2	TGTGCCAGCAGCCGAGAGGTGGAGATCCGGGGGACTGAAGCTTTCTTT	CASSREVEIRGTEAFF
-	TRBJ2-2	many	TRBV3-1	TGTGCCAGCACCTTAAGGGGCGGGGAGCTGTTTTTT	CASTLRGGELFF
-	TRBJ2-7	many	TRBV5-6	TGTGCCAGCAGCTTCCCGGGTTTACGAAAGCAGTACTTC	CASSFPGLRKQYF
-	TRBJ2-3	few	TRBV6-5	TGTGCCGGGCCTGAGGGGACAGATACGCAGTATTTT	CAGPEGTDTQYF
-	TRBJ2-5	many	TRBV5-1	TGCGCCAGCAGCTTGGGGATGGGGGGAATACAAGAGACCCAGTACTTC	CASSLGMGGIQETQYF
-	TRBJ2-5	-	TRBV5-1	TGCGCCAGCAGCTTCGGGGGGCAGGGAGAGACCCAGTACTTC	CASSFGGQGETQYF
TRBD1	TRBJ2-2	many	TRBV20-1	TGCAGTGCTAGAGCGACAGGGTCGGACACCGGGGAGCTGTTTTTT	CSARATGSDTGELFF
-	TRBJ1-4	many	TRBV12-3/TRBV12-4	TGTGCCAGCAGTGCGCCACAGGGAACTAATGAAAAACTGTTTTTT	CASSAPQGTNEKLFF
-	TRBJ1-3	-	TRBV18	TGTGCCAGCTCACCTTGGAGGGAGAACGCTGGAAACACCATATATTTT	CASSPWRENAGNTIYF
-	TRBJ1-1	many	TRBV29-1	TGCAGCGTAGAACAGGGGAACACTGAAGCTTTCTTT	CSVEQGNTEAFF
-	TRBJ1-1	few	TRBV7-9	TGTGCCAGCAGCTTGGGGACGCCGGCTTTCTTT	CASSLGTPAFF
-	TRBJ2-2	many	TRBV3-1	TGTGCCAGCAGCCAAATGCTCAAGCCCGGGGAGCTGTTTTTT	CASSQMLKPGELFF
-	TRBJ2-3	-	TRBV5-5	TGTGCCAGCTGGATTTCAATCGGTGCAGATACGCAGTATTTT	CASWISIGADTQYF
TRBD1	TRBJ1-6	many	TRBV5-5	TGTGCCAGCAGCCCCGGGACAGGAGTCTCACCCCTCCACTTT	CASSPGTGVSPLHF
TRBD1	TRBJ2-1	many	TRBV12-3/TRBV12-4	TGTGCCAGCAGTTTAGCGTTCGTGGGACAGGGGAATGAGCAGTTCTTC	CASSLAFVGQGNEQFF
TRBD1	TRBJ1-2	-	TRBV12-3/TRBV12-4	TGTGCCAGCAGTGGACAGGGGACAATAGGGAGTGGCTACACCTTC	CASSGQGTIGSGYTF
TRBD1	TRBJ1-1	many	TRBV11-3	TGTGCCAGCAGCTTTGGGGACAGGGAGGACGCTTTCTTT	CASSFGDREDAFF